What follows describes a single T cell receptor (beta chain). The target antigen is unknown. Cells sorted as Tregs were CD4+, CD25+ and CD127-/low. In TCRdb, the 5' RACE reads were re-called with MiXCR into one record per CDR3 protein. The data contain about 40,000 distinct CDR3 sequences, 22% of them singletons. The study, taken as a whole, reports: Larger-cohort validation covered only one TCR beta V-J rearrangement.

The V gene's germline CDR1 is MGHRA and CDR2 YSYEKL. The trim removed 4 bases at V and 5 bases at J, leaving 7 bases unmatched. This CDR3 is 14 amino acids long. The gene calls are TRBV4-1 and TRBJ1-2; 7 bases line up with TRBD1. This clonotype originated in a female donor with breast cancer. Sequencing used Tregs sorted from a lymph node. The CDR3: CASSLGQDIYGYTF. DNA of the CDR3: TGCGCCAGCAGCCTCGGACAGGATATTTATGGCTACACCTTC.